This TCR beta chain was sequenced for a study of cytomegalovirus exposure and HLA in healthy donors. The study's findings and limits: In vitro, a few CMV-associated chains proved specific for CMV antigens. Some TCR beta chains (more than 150 of them) were listed as cytomegalovirus-associated.

Data came from immunoSEQ multiplex PCR; TCRdb stores just in-frame clones and leaves some out. This sample yields about 110,000 clones, of which about 88% are seen a single time; 1.8% belongs to the top ten. With 5 bases removed from V and 6 bases from J, the gap between germline ends came to 5 bases. This CDR3 spans 12 amino acids. Germline CDR1 and CDR2: MNHNY and SVGAGI (reference sequence). In the case of this clone: What it recognizes is unknown.

Sequenced material: PBMCs. The gene calls are TRBV6-6 and TRBJ1-6; no clear D. This TCR derives from a woman under 30 in good health and CMV-seropositive. The CDR3, as DNA: TGTGCCAGCAGTACGAGTAATTCACCCCTCCACTTT. Residues: CASSTSNSPLHF.